These 19 T cell receptor beta chains originate from one sample sequenced in a study of blood T cell repertoires in COVID-19. The table came from immunoSEQ multiplex PCR; TCRdb's copy has only in-frame clones and leaves some out. Of 200,000 to 300,000 clones in the sample, roughly 86% were seen once. Material: peripheral blood. These receptor sequences come from a man between 35 and 55 years old who had recovered from COVID-19.

This clone came up once. J is TRBJ2-7 and V is TRBV10-3; tentative D call: TRBD1 (6 bases). Germline assignment: CDR1 ENHRY and CDR2 SYGVKD. V was trimmed by 5 bases and J by 6 bases, leaving 11 bases between them. CDR3 length: 12 residues. Here the CDR3 DNA reads TGTGCCATCAGTACAGGGCCAGGCGAGCAGTACTTC. This translates into CAISTGPGEQYF.

J is TRBJ1-5 and V is TRBV12-1; the table calls TRBD1, which could not be checked here. TRBV12-1 is recorded as a pseudogene. The CDR3 sequence is 15 residues long. This CDR3 is CASSHSGASNQPQHF. CDR3 coding DNA: TGTGCCAGCAGCCACAGTGGGGCCTCCAATCAGCCCCAGCATTTT.

The chain employs TRBV7-2 and TRBJ1-2; D is perhaps TRBD1 (6 bases). The germline V gene has CDR1 SGHTA and CDR2 FQGNSA. The V and J ends lost 5 bases and 8 bases respectively, with 21 bases between them. The CDR3 runs to 15 residues. The CDR3 bases are TGTGCCAGCAGCGAGAGGGGGACCCACACGGACGGCTACACCTTC. Amino acid sequence: CASSERGTHTDGYTF.

V is TRBV6-5 and J is TRBJ1-2; D is unresolved. This CDR3 comprises 16 residues. Germline-derived CDR1 and CDR2 are MNHEY and SVGAGI. V lost 2 bases to trimming and J lost 4 bases, with 17 bases between them. The CDR3, as DNA: TGTGCCAGCAGTTACACAATGACCGGGGAGGGCTATGGCTACACCTTC. Its translation is CASSYTMTGEGYGYTF.

This chain joins TRBV10-2 and TRBJ2-3; 11 nucleotides line up with TRBD2. The CDR3 is 15 amino acids. CDR1 is WSHSY, CDR2 SAAADI, per germline. V gave up 7 bases and J gave up 5 bases; unmatched junction bases: 8. CDR3 nucleotide sequence: TGCGCCAGCACGGTTAGCGGGGGGGTTGAAGATACGCAGTATTTT. Amino acid sequence: CASTVSGGVEDTQYF.

This clone showed up just once. This rearrangement joins TRBV9 to TRBJ2-1; D is uncertain. This CDR3 has 16 amino acids. Trimming took off 0 bases at V and 1 base at J, with 11 bases between the two ends. CDR1 SGDLS and CDR2 YYNGEE come from the germline V gene. The CDR3 sequence is CASSVASERSYNEQFF. Here the CDR3 DNA reads TGTGCCAGCAGCGTAGCCTCGGAGAGGTCCTACAATGAGCAGTTCTTC.

The chain has TRBV5-4 and TRBJ2-7, with 10 positions matching TRBD1. The V and J ends lost 4 bases and 2 bases, in that order; junction bases with no gene match: 6. The CDR3 length is 15 residues. In germline, CDR1 is SGHNT, CDR2 YYREEE (reference sequence). The CDR3 here is CASSRTGTGAYEQYF. CDR3 DNA sequence: TGTGCCAGCAGCCGAACCGGGACAGGGGCCTACGAGCAGTACTTC.

This clone was seen just once. This chain uses TRBV29-1 with TRBJ1-3; D not certain. This CDR3 contains 12 residues. V was cut by 3 bases and J by 4 bases, with 7 bases left in between. The germline V gene has CDR1 SQVTM and CDR2 ANQGSEA. The CDR3 reads CSVDTAGNTIYF. The DNA for the CDR3 is TGCAGCGTTGACACAGCAGGAAACACCATATATTTT.

The rearrangement joins TRBV7-9 to TRBJ1-1; D gene uncertain. Germline loops: CDR1 SEHNR, CDR2 FQNEAQ (reference sequence). This CDR3 comprises 12 residues. Trimming stripped 5 bases from V and 2 bases from J, with 6 bases between. The DNA for the CDR3 is TGTGCCAGCAGCATCGGTAACACTGAAGCTTTCTTT. Translation: CASSIGNTEAFF. The full variable domain, rest sourced from reference TRBV7-9 and TRBJ1-1, is DTGVSQNPRHKITKRGQNVTFRCDPISEHNRLYWYRQTLGQGPEFLTYFQNEAQLEKSRLLSDRFSAERPKGSFSTLEIQRTEQGDSAMYLCASSIGNTEAFFGQGTRLTVV.

The chain carries TRBV9 and TRBJ1-2; 7 bases match TRBD1. Germline CDR1 and CDR2: SGDLS and YYNGEE. V shed 3 bases, J shed 8 bases, and the junction held 10 bases outside the gene matches. The CDR3 has 14 amino acids. The CDR3 sequence is CASSAGRGRLGYTF. The CDR3 region has the DNA TGTGCCAGCAGCGCCGGGAGGGGGCGCCTCGGCTACACCTTC.

V usage is TRBV10-2 and J usage is TRBJ2-3, with 12 nucleotides matching TRBD2. V gave up 0 bases and J gave up 1 base; unmatched junction bases: 8. This CDR3 has 19 residues. The V gene's germline CDR1 is WSHSY and CDR2 SAAADI. The CDR3 region is CASSESASGRAHRTDTQYF. CDR3 coding DNA: TGCGCCAGCAGTGAGTCGGCTAGCGGGAGGGCCCATCGCACAGATACGCAGTATTTT.

Details on this clone: The sample carries other DNA sequences with the same CDR3. The J gene is TRBJ2-5, the V gene TRBV19, with a tentative D call TRBD2 (6 bases). The CDR3 is made up of 15 amino acids. Germline CDR1 LNHDA, CDR2 SQIVND (reference sequence). V dropped 4 bases and J dropped 4 bases, with 16 bases sitting between them. The CDR3 reads CASSTGTGGRETQYF. In DNA, the CDR3 is TGTGCCAGTAGTACCGGGACTGGGGGGAGAGAGACCCAGTACTTC.

The chain links TRBV6-6 to TRBJ2-7, with no clear D. This CDR3 is 12 amino acids long. The ends were cut back, 8 bases at V and 3 bases at J, with 11 bases in the middle. The germline V gene encodes CDR1 MNHNY and CDR2 SVGAGI (reference sequence). The CDR3 coding sequence is TGTGCCAGCTGCTCCGCGGTCTACGAGCAGTACTTC. Translation gives CASCSAVYEQYF.

This chain joins TRBV7-8 and TRBJ1-4; possible D gene TRBD1, 5 bases. Trimming shortened V by 5 bases and J by 2 bases, and 12 bases separated the two germline ends. This CDR3 contains 15 residues. Germline values: CDR1 SGHVS, CDR2 FQNEAQ. The CDR3 is CASSASGFTNEKLFF. CDR3 in DNA: TGTGCCAGCAGCGCATCAGGGTTCACTAATGAAAAACTGTTTTTT.

This chain links TRBV10-1 with TRBJ1-2; TRBD1 matches at 9 bases. J gave up 6 bases and V 10 bases, and 9 bases lay outside the gene matches. The CDR3 is 13 residues long. Germline V gene lookup returns CDR1 WNHNN and CDR2 SYGVQD (reference sequence). The CDR3 spells CATTPGQGDGYTF. CDR3 coding DNA: TGCGCCACTACACCGGGACAGGGAGATGGCTACACCTTC.

The chain employs TRBV6-6 and TRBJ1-2; 9 positions agree with TRBD1. J gave up 2 bases and V 10 bases, and 11 bases lay outside the gene matches. The V gene's germline CDR1 is MNHNY and CDR2 SVGAGI (reference sequence). The CDR3 covers 15 residues. CDR3 in DNA: TGTGCCACCTTAAAGGGACAGGGACAAAACTATGGCTACACCTTC. Translated, it gives CATLKGQGQNYGYTF.

The chain uses TRBV4-3 and TRBJ1-1; tentatively, D is TRBD1 (6 bases). Germline V gives CDR1 LGHNA, CDR2 YSLEER. The CDR3 is 14 residues long. The germline V and J ends were trimmed by 5 bases and 4 bases, with 14 bases remaining between them. The CDR3 DNA sequence: TGCGCCAGCAGCACTTTGCGGGGGGCCACTGAAGCTTTCTTT. It is translated as CASSTLRGATEAFF.

The chain is built from TRBV4-2 and TRBJ1-1, with 8 bases that match TRBD1. The J segment lost 1 base and the V segment lost 5 bases, leaving 12 bases of the junction unmatched. CDR1 LGHNA and CDR2 YNFKEQ come from the germline V gene. The CDR3 sequence is 17 residues long. The DNA of the CDR3 is TGTGCCAGCAGCGCCAGAACCCGCCAGGGGGCGAACACTGAAGCTTTCTTT. Translation: CASSARTRQGANTEAFF.

The chain combines TRBV27 with TRBJ1-6; 9 nucleotides align to TRBD1. V dropped 5 bases and J dropped 3; count of bases not matched to a gene: 8. Germline V CDR1 and CDR2: MNHEY, SMNVEV (reference sequence). The CDR3 is 17 amino acids. The CDR3 sequence is CASSTRTGAFYNSPLHF. CDR3 bases: TGTGCCAGCAGTACCCGGACAGGGGCCTTCTATAATTCACCCCTCCACTTT.